This TCR beta chain was obtained from a study of blood T cell repertoires in COVID-19. Study-level background: COVID-19 samples, acute and convalescent, were from the United States, Italy and Spain. Nucleic acid was either cDNA or gDNA, and it came from T cells, B-cell-depleted T cells, or PBMCs.

CDR3 size: 16 residues. CDR1 and CDR2 (germline): SGHRS, YFSETQ. Trimming took 0 bases from V and 1 from J, leaving 13 bases between them. Original processing methods: Reference gene primer amplification in the assay estimated nucleated cell counts. Only in-frame clones appear in the TCRdb table, and some are missing; sequencing was by immunoSEQ multiplex PCR. The V and J calls and clone size come from that table; D and trimming were worked out from the DNA. The repertoire has about 120,000 clones, approximately 83% of them found once; the top ten carry 10% to 15%. The sample taken for sequencing was peripheral blood. The TCR comes from a man aged 55 to 69 with acute or convalescent COVID-19. The V call is TRBV5-1, the J call TRBJ2-5, with a weak D call TRBD1 (6 bases). The CDR3 here is CASSLASGAGQETQYF. In nucleotides, the CDR3 is TGCGCCAGCAGCTTGGCTTCAGGGGCCGGCCAAGAGACCCAGTACTTC.